This T cell receptor (beta chain) was sequenced in a study of OX40 agonist ivuxolimab in advanced cancers. Study overall: Checkpoint inhibitors had been given previously to around 38% of patients.

TCRdb's copy holds only in-frame clones and misses some; the assay was immunoSEQ multiplex PCR. Found here are around 29,000 clones, about 86% of them singletons; the top ten hold about 30%. With V trimmed by 5 bases and J by 2 bases, 3 bases remained unmatched. The CDR3 spans 15 residues. Per germline, CDR1 MDHEN and CDR2 SYDVKM. The clonotype comes from an adult with an advanced solid tumor such as melanoma, head and neck, liver or kidney cancer. The V call is TRBV28, the J call TRBJ2-3; 11 bases are a match to TRBD2. The input for sequencing was CD4+ or CD8+ T cells sorted from blood, taken in a trial of the OX40 agonist ivuxolimab. The DNA of the CDR3 is TGTGCCAGCAGTCGACTAGCGGGATTCACAGATACGCAGTATTTT. Its translation: CASSRLAGFTDTQYF.